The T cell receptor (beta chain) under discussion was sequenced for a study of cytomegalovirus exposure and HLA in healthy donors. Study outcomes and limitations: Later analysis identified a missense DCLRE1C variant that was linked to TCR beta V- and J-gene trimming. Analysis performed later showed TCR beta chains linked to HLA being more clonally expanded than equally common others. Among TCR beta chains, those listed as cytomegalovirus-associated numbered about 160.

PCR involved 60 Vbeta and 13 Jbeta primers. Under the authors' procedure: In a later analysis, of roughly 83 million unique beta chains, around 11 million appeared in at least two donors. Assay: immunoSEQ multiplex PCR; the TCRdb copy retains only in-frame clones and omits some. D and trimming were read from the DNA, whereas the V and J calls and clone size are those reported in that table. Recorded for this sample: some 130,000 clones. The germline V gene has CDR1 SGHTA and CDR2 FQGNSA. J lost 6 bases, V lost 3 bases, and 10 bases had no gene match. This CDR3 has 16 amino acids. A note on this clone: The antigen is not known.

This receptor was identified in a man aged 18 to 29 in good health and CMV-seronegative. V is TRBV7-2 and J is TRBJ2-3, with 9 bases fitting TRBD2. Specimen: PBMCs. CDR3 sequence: CASSFPGLARPDTQYF. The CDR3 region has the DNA TGTGCCAGCAGCTTTCCGGGACTAGCCCGCCCGGATACGCAGTATTTT.